The 7 T cell receptor beta chains reported below all come from one sample, sequenced in a study of early T cells in non-severe SARS-CoV-2 infection. Using its own MiXCR run on the 5' RACE reads, TCRdb lists one record per CDR3 protein. The repertoire includes just under 65,000 distinct CDR3 sequences, 5.9% of them detected once, and under 4% sits in the top ten. The sequencing used whole blood, collected at baseline. The receptor set was obtained from an adult who was a healthcare worker with PCR-confirmed SARS-CoV-2 infection or an uninfected control (not recorded which).

This clonotype has a count of ten or more. The gene calls are TRBV27 and TRBJ2-3, with a weak D call TRBD2 (6 bases). The CDR3 spans 17 residues. Between the trimmed V and J ends, which lost 5 bases and 3 bases, there was a span of 21 bases. Germline V gene sequence: CDR1 MNHEY, CDR2 SMNVEV (reference sequence). The CDR3 reads CASSASSGGIITDTQYF. CDR3 nucleotides: TGTGCCAGCAGTGCCTCTTCGGGCGGGATAATTACAGATACGCAGTATTTT.

The rearrangement uses TRBV12-5 and TRBJ2-5, with 8 bases matching TRBD2. The germline gives CDR1 LGHNT, CDR2 FRNRAP. V lost 5 bases, J lost 4 bases, and 18 bases stayed unmatched. The CDR3 is 18 residues long. The CDR3 DNA reads TGTGCTAGTGGTCCCCCGGGAGGGACTAGTCGTCTAGGAGAGACCCAGTACTTC. It encodes CASGPPGGTSRLGETQYF.

The chain combines TRBV7-9 with TRBJ2-1; a weak D match, TRBD2 (6 bases). CDR1 SEHNR and CDR2 FQNEAQ come from the germline V gene (reference sequence). This CDR3 has 10 amino acids. V was cut by 10 bases and J by 11 bases, with 12 bases left in between. For the CDR3, the DNA is TGTGCCATCTTTAGCGGTAAGCAGTTCTTC. The encoded protein is CAIFSGKQFF.

The V gene is TRBV29-1, the J gene TRBJ2-7, with TRBD1 matching over 7 bases. The CDR3 covers 15 residues. V shed 5 bases and J 3 bases; nucleotides not matched to a gene: 13. Germline V gives CDR1 SQVTM, CDR2 ANQGSEA. The CDR3 bases are TGCAGCGTTCTTGCCGGGACAGCCCCTTACTACGAGCAGTACTTC. Translating gives CSVLAGTAPYYEQYF.

This clonotype was found many times. This chain uses TRBV6-6 with TRBJ2-7; possibly TRBD1 or TRBD2 for D (5 bases each). CDR3 size: 14 residues. The germline V and J ends were trimmed by 6 bases and 0 bases, with 12 bases remaining between them. Germline CDR1 MNHNY, CDR2 SVGAGI (reference sequence). Here the CDR3 reads CASRALGDSYEQYF. In DNA, the CDR3 is TGTGCCAGCAGGGCACTAGGGGACTCCTACGAGCAGTACTTC.

The chain combines TRBV7-2 with TRBJ2-1; TRBD1 or TRBD2 may be the D gene (5 bases each). Trimming took 3 bases from V and 1 from J, leaving 19 bases between them. Germline V gene data show CDR1 as SGHTA and CDR2 as FQGNSA. The CDR3 is 18 amino acids. CDR3 coding DNA: TGTGCCAGCAGCTTGAGGGGATTGTTCTCGGGGTCCTACAATGAGCAGTTCTTC. Protein: CASSLRGLFSGSYNEQFF.

This clonotype was counted at least ten times. V is TRBV20-1 and J is TRBJ2-3; 9 bases fit TRBD2. Germline loops: CDR1 DFQATT, CDR2 SNEGSKA (reference sequence). The trim removed 6 bases at V and 6 bases at J, leaving 7 bases unmatched. The CDR3 spans 13 residues. In nucleotides, the CDR3 is TGCAGTGCCATTAGCGGGAGCCCCGATACGCAGTATTTT. Translation gives CSAISGSPDTQYF.